Following are 11 T cell receptor beta chains from one sample sequenced in a study of T cell repertoires in cytomegalovirus infection (dated by TCRdb to the late 2010s). Read against the paper, the sample's treatment or condition label means: in vitro stimulation with specific CMV peptide epitopes to enrich CMV-specific T cells. These receptors' antigens are unknown. Instrument used: Illumina HiSeq 1500. TCRdb reran the public reads through fastp at Q25 and MiXCR, keeping productive beta chains. Here each entry gathers all rows of one CDR3 protein and keeps the most common genes and DNA. The sample contains about half a million distinct CDR3 sequences, roughly a third of them found a single time. 17% of the sample rests with the top ten. Specimen: cultured PBMCs, collected from culture after CMV antigen stimulation. These TCRs come from a human donor in good health (CMV status not recorded). Some clones in this sample may be carry-over from other donors' samples.

The rearrangement links TRBV4-3 to TRBJ1-4; D is possibly TRBD1 (5 bases). Trimming removed 1 base from V and 4 bases from J, with 7 bases in between. Germline CDR1 is LGHNA and CDR2 is YSLEER. The CDR3 consists of 14 residues. CDR3 nucleotide sequence: TGCGCCAGCAGCCAAGCTGGGGGTAATGAAAAACTGTTTTTT. It specifies CASSQAGGNEKLFF.

This clonotype was found a few times. The rearrangement uses TRBV28 and TRBJ2-7, with 10 bases lining up with TRBD2. Looked up from germline, CDR1 is MDHEN and CDR2 is SYDVKM. J was trimmed by 3 bases and V by 6 bases; bases with no gene match: 8. The CDR3 contains 15 residues. CDR3 coding DNA: TGTGCCAGCAGAATCCCCCTAGCGGGAGTCTACGAGCAGTACTTC. Protein product: CASRIPLAGVYEQYF.

The V call is TRBV7-4, the J call TRBJ1-1; a weak D match, TRBD1 (5 bases). The CDR3 has 15 residues. V was clipped by 5 bases and J by 1 base, with 14 bases between them. The germline V gene has CDR1 SGHVT and CDR2 SQSDAQ. The CDR3 DNA sequence: TGTGCCAGCAGCCAGGCGCCAGGGAGGAACACTGAAGCTTTCTTT. Residues: CASSQAPGRNTEAFF.

Only a few counts were recorded for this clonotype. This chain links TRBV25-1 with TRBJ2-5; 8 bases map to TRBD2. V shed 2 bases, J shed 1 base, and the junction held 9 bases outside the gene matches. Germline V gene lookup returns CDR1 MGHDK and CDR2 SYGVNS. The CDR3 consists of 17 residues. CDR3 residues: CASSEGRWLAGQETQYF. The CDR3 DNA sequence: TGTGCCAGCAGTGAAGGAAGATGGCTAGCGGGCCAAGAGACCCAGTACTTC.

The chain employs TRBV4-3 and TRBJ2-3; tentatively, D is TRBD1 or TRBD2 (5 bases each). V gave up 4 bases and J gave up 3 bases, with 14 bases separating them. Per the germline V gene, CDR1 is LGHNA and CDR2 is YSLEER. There are 15 residues in the CDR3. As DNA, the CDR3 is TGCGCCAGCAGCCCCGTATCGAGGGGAACAGATACGCAGTATTTT. This gives the protein CASSPVSRGTDTQYF.

The genes are TRBV12-5 and TRBJ2-1; D possibly corresponds to TRBD1 (7 bases). V was pared by 2 bases and J by 5 bases, with 16 bases between. The CDR3 has 16 residues. Germline V gene lookup returns CDR1 LGHNT and CDR2 FRNRAP. CDR3 sequence reads: CASGLRRQGGHNEQFF. CDR3 nucleotides: TGTGCTAGTGGTTTGCGCAGACAGGGAGGTCACAATGAGCAGTTCTTC.

The rearrangement links TRBV2 to TRBJ2-3, with 8 bases aligning to TRBD2. This CDR3 is 18 amino acids long. Germline V gene sequence: CDR1 SNHLY, CDR2 FYNNEI. V was clipped by 8 bases and J by 4 bases; unmatched bases: 20. The CDR3 DNA is TGTGCCAGCTCGACCCACTCACTGGCGGGAGGTGTCTCAGATACGCAGTATTTT. Protein sequence: CASSTHSLAGGVSDTQYF.

There are a few counts of this clonotype. The chain is built from TRBV7-9 and TRBJ2-4; 9 bases line up with TRBD2. The CDR3 sequence is 14 residues long. Germline CDR1 is SEHNR and CDR2 is FQNEAQ (reference sequence). With V trimmed by 4 bases and J by 7 bases, 5 bases remained unmatched. CDR3 region: CASSSYSGSNIQYF. The CDR3 nucleotides are TGTGCCAGCAGCTCCTATAGCGGGAGTAACATTCAGTACTTC.

This clonotype has only a few counts. The chain is built from TRBV7-2 and TRBJ2-3; 13 bases fit TRBD2. Germline V gene sequence: CDR1 SGHTA, CDR2 FQGNSA. CDR3 length: 15 amino acids. V gave up 8 bases and J gave up 5 bases; unmatched junction bases: 7. CDR3 amino acids: CASRLTSGRRDTQYF. The CDR3 nucleotides are TGTGCCAGCCGCCTGACTAGCGGGAGGAGAGATACGCAGTATTTT.

This rearrangement joins TRBV20-1 to TRBJ2-7; D unclear. V was trimmed by 3 bases and J by 2 bases, leaving 11 bases between them. Germline lookup yields CDR1 DFQATT and CDR2 SNEGSKA (reference sequence). The CDR3 consists of 13 residues. CDR3 protein: CSASSRSTYEQYF. The CDR3 DNA reads TGCAGTGCTAGCTCGCGGAGTACCTACGAGCAGTACTTC.

This clonotype was observed a handful of times. The rearrangement uses TRBV2 and TRBJ2-6; D is ambiguous. This CDR3 is built from 15 residues. CDR1 and CDR2 (germline): SNHLY, FYNNEI. V was trimmed by 5 bases and J by 1 base, leaving 9 bases between them. CDR3 amino acids: CASSPKVSGANVLTF. Here the CDR3 DNA reads TGTGCCAGCAGTCCGAAGGTTTCTGGGGCCAACGTCCTGACTTTC.